These 10 T cell receptor beta chains were all obtained from the same sample, sequenced in a study of T-cell reconstitution after alpha-beta-depleted transplantation in children. Their cognate antigens are unknown. General study points: Counts and diversity of T cells one year after transplant came mostly from newly produced T cells.

Unique molecular identifiers were built into the TCRbeta library. One entry per CDR3 protein, called by TCRdb with MiXCR from the PCR reads. Here the sample spans hundreds of thousands of distinct CDR3 sequences, 6.5% to 9% being singletons. Material: peripheral blood, obtained 360 days after TCRalphabeta/CD19-depleted stem cell transplant. The receptors were sampled from a female patient aged 2-15 years who had a stem cell transplant for Fanconi anemia, so the T cells may come from the graft donor.

The chain employs TRBV27 and TRBJ2-1; TRBD2 agrees at 7 bases. The V gene's germline CDR1 is MNHEY and CDR2 SMNVEV (reference sequence). This CDR3 region has 17 residues. V was clipped by 3 bases and J by 1 base; unmatched bases: 9. The CDR3 bases are TGTGCCAGCAGTTTGCCCCTAATGGGGGGGTCCTACAATGAGCAGTTCTTC. Residues: CASSLPLMGGSYNEQFF.

This clonotype came up many times. This chain links TRBV20-1 with TRBJ2-2, with a weak D call TRBD2 (5 bases). Germline CDR1 reads DFQATT; CDR2 reads SNEGSKA (reference sequence). This CDR3 is built from 12 residues. V lost 6 bases and J 6 bases, leaving 11 bases between the germline ends. The CDR3 DNA follows: TGCAGTGCCGGACTTTGGGCCGGGGAGCTGTTTTTT. Amino acids: CSAGLWAGELFF.

There are a few counts of this clonotype. The chain links TRBV7-8 to TRBJ1-3; D is ambiguous. The germline V and J ends were trimmed by 1 base and 0 bases, with 7 bases remaining between them. Looked up from germline, CDR1 is SGHVS and CDR2 is FQNEAQ. The CDR3 sequence is 15 residues long. CDR3 nucleotide sequence: TGTGCCAGCAGCTTAGGCAGCTCCTCTGGAAACACCATATATTTT. Its translation: CASSLGSSSGNTIYF. Looking up the rest from reference TRBV7-8 and TRBJ1-3 gives the full variable domain: GAGVSQSPRYKVAKRGQDVALRCDPISGHVSLFWYQQALGQGPEFLTYFQNEAQLDKSGLPSDRFFAERPEGSVSTLKIQRTQQEDSAVYLCASSLGSSSGNTIYFGEGSWLTVV.

This clonotype showed up just a few times. The chain uses TRBV20-1 and TRBJ1-3, with 7 bases that match TRBD1. The CDR3 is made up of 16 amino acids. V dropped 0 bases and J dropped 4; count of bases not matched to a gene: 9. Germline assignment: CDR1 DFQATT and CDR2 SNEGSKA (reference sequence). As DNA, the CDR3 is TGCAGTGCTAGAGATCGTACACAGGGGTTAGGAAACACCATATATTTT. Protein product: CSARDRTQGLGNTIYF.

This clonotype was seen at least ten times. This sequence joins TRBV11-2 and TRBJ2-7; 12 bases align to TRBD1. This CDR3 is built from 16 residues. J lost 7 bases, V lost 5 bases, and 12 bases had no gene match. Germline CDR1 reads SGHAT; CDR2 reads FQNNGV. The CDR3 loop is CASSLTGTGGLGEQYV. CDR3 bases: TGTGCCAGCAGCCTTACCGGGACAGGGGGCTTGGGGGAGCAGTACGTC.

The chain combines TRBV2 with TRBJ2-7; D possibly matches TRBD1 or TRBD2 (5 bases each). Per germline, CDR1 SNHLY and CDR2 FYNNEI. The CDR3 loop spans 15 amino acids. The ends were cut back, 6 bases at V and 6 bases at J, with 21 bases in the middle. CDR3 in amino acids: CASSSLPGRGLEQYF. DNA of the CDR3: TGTGCCAGCAGCTCCTTACCGGGACGAGGCCTCGAGCAGTACTTC.

This clonotype was recorded at least ten times. The chain couples TRBV28 to TRBJ1-1; D might be TRBD1 (6 bases). The CDR3 is made up of 16 amino acids. The V end lost 1 base, the J end lost 5 bases, and 17 bases lay between the germline ends. The germline V gene encodes CDR1 MDHEN and CDR2 SYDVKM. The CDR3 spells CASSLFGGRGRTEAFF. CDR3 nucleotide sequence: TGTGCCAGCAGTTTATTTGGGGGCCGAGGGAGGACTGAAGCTTTCTTT.

This clonotype has just a few counts. The J gene is TRBJ2-7, the V gene TRBV6-2 or TRBV6-3, with 8 positions matching TRBD1. Germline V gives CDR1 MNHEY, CDR2 SVGEGT. There are 14 residues in the CDR3. Losses at the gene ends were 2 bases for V and 7 bases for J; bases not matched to a gene: 7. The CDR3 reads CASSYLRQGREQYV. Written as DNA, the CDR3 is TGTGCCAGCAGTTACCTCCGACAGGGGAGAGAGCAGTACGTC.

This clonotype was found a few times. The chain is built from TRBV20-1 and TRBJ2-1, with a tentative D call TRBD2 (6 bases). Per the germline V gene, CDR1 is DFQATT and CDR2 is SNEGSKA (reference sequence). The V and J ends lost 5 bases and 10 bases respectively, with 12 bases between them. This CDR3 comprises 11 residues. The CDR3 DNA is TGCAGTGCTGGGACTTTTGGCGAGCAGTTCTTC. Amino acids: CSAGTFGEQFF.

This clonotype was seen repeatedly, ten times or more. The chain employs TRBV27 and TRBJ1-6, with D tentatively TRBD1 (5 bases). CDR1 is MNHEY, CDR2 SMNVEV, per germline (reference sequence). V shed 6 bases and J shed 5 bases, with 11 bases lying between them. CDR3 length equals 14 residues. Here the CDR3 DNA reads TGTGCCAGCAGGCGACAGAGAGATAATTCACCCCTCCACTTT. This encodes CASRRQRDNSPLHF.